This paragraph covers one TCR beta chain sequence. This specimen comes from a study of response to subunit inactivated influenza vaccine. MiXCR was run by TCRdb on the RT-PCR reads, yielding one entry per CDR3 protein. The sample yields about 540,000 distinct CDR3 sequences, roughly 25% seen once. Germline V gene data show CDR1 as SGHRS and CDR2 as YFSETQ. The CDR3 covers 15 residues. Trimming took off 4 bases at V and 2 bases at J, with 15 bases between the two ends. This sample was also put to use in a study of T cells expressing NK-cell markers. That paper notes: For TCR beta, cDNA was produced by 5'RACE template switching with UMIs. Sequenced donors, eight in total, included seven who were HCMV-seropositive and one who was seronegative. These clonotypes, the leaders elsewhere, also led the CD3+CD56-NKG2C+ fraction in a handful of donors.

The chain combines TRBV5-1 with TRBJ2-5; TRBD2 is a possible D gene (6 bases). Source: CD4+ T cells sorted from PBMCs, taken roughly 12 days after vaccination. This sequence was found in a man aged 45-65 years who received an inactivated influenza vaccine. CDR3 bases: TGCGCCAGCAGCAGTAGTGGGACTGGACAAGAGACCCAGTACTTC. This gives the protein CASSSSGTGQETQYF.